This T cell receptor (beta chain) was profiled in a study of technical replicates of blood from several donors. CDR3 length: 13 residues. Germline assignment: CDR1 SGHVS and CDR2 FNYEAQ. V dropped 0 bases and J dropped 5 bases, with 4 bases sitting between them. This clone was counted once. Assay used: immunoSEQ multiplex PCR; TCRdb lists only in-frame clones, some missing. The repertoire holds tens of thousands of clones, with roughly 94% as singletons. This TCR derives from a human donor in good health. The sequenced material came from T cells isolated from PBMCs. J is TRBJ2-2 and V is TRBV7-6; no clear D gene. The CDR3 here is CASSLARTGELFF. In nucleotides, the CDR3 is TGTGCCAGCAGCTTAGCACGGACCGGGGAGCTGTTTTTT. The full variable domain, rest sourced from reference TRBV7-6 and TRBJ2-2, is GAGVSQSPRYKVTKRGQDVALRCDPISGHVSLYWYRQALGQGPEFLTYFNYEAQQDKSGLPNDRFSAERPEGSISTLTIQRTEQRDSAMYRCASSLARTGELFFGEGSRLTVL.